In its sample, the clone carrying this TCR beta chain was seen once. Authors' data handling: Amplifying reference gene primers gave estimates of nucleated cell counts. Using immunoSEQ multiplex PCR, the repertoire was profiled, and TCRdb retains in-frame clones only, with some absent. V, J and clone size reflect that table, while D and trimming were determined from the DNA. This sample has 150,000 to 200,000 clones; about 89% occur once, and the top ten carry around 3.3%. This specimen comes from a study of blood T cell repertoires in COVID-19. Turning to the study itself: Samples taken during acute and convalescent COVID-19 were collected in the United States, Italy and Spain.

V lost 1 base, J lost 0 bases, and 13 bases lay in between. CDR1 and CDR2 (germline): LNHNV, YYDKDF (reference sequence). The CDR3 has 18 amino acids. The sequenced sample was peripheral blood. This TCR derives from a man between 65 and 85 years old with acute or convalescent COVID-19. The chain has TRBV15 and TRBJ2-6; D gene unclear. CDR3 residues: CATSRVTSSFSGANVLTF. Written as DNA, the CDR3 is TGTGCCACCAGCAGAGTTACGAGCTCTTTCTCTGGGGCCAACGTCCTGACTTTC.